The 32 T cell receptor beta chains below were found in one sample sequenced in a study of blood T cells in healthy people across ages. The second PCR ran 7 to 11 cycles with a sample-barcoded 5' primer and J-beta primers. TCRdb reprocessed the 5' RACE reads via MiXCR and lists one record per CDR3 protein. The table includes roughly 900,000 distinct CDR3 sequences, around 49% detected once. Sample: blood. The receptors come from a young man in good health.

The chain uses TRBV20-1 and TRBJ2-1; 15 positions agree with TRBD2. The CDR3 is 15 residues long. J lost 7 bases, V lost 0 bases, and 1 base had no gene match. Per the germline V gene, CDR1 is DFQATT and CDR2 is SNEGSKA (reference sequence). DNA of the CDR3: TGCAGTGCTAGAGATGGGACTAGCGGGGGGAATGAGCAGTTCTTC. It codes for CSARDGTSGGNEQFF.

This clonotype was detected ten times or more. The V and J genes are TRBV24-1 and TRBJ2-3; the D is unclear. The germline V gene encodes CDR1 KGHDR and CDR2 SFDVKD. The length of the CDR3 is 12 residues. V was shortened by 9 bases and J by 4 bases, with 10 bases between the two germline ends. The CDR3 coding sequence is TGTGCCACCCAGGCCAGCTCAGATACGCAGTATTTT. Its translation is CATQASSDTQYF.

A remark on this clonotype: One end of the junction fails to match germline, which may point to a read error. This sequence joins TRBV12-3 or TRBV12-4 and TRBJ2-3, with 10 bases that match TRBD2. CDR3 length equals 14 residues. The CDR3, as DNA: TGTGCCAGCGGTAGCGGGGGGCTCACAGATATGCAGTATTTT. Amino acids: CASGSGGLTDMQYF.

This rearrangement joins TRBV29-1 to TRBJ2-7; D possibly corresponds to TRBD1 (6 bases). This CDR3 has 13 amino acids. Germline lookup yields CDR1 SQVTM and CDR2 ANQGSEA. V lost 6 bases to trimming and J lost 1 base, with 13 bases between them. CDR3 region: CSVEPQGSYEQYF. In nucleotides, the CDR3 is TGCAGCGTGGAGCCTCAGGGGTCCTACGAGCAGTACTTC.

The gene calls are TRBV7-9 and TRBJ2-1, with 8 bases identical to TRBD1. Germline assignment: CDR1 SEHNR and CDR2 FQNEAQ (reference sequence). The CDR3 length is 14 residues. V lost 4 bases and J lost 8; bases outside the gene matches: 7. CDR3 residues: CASSYLDRADEQFF. The CDR3 DNA follows: TGTGCCAGCAGCTACCTGGACAGGGCTGATGAGCAGTTCTTC.

V and J are TRBV7-2 and TRBJ2-5; a weak D match, TRBD2 (5 bases). This CDR3 region has 15 residues. Germline CDR1 and CDR2: SGHTA and FQGNSA. V lost 0 bases and J 4 bases, leaving 12 bases between the germline ends. In DNA form, the CDR3 reads TGTGCCAGCAGCTTAGCTATGGGCGGAGGAGAGACCCAGTACTTC. Protein: CASSLAMGGGETQYF.

The V and J genes are TRBV11-2 and TRBJ2-3; 8 bases fit TRBD1. The V and J ends lost 6 bases and 3 bases, in that order; junction bases with no gene match: 11. The CDR3 loop spans 16 amino acids. CDR1 and CDR2 from the germline V gene are SGHAT and FQNNGV. CDR3 protein: CASSSGQGVDTDTQYF. In DNA form, the CDR3 reads TGTGCCAGCAGTTCCGGACAGGGAGTAGATACAGATACGCAGTATTTT.

The V and J genes are TRBV3-1 and TRBJ2-5; D uncertain. V shed 3 bases and J shed 11 bases, with 22 bases lying between them. CDR3 length: 15 amino acids. The germline gives CDR1 LGHDT, CDR2 YNNKEL (reference sequence). The CDR3: CASSHGPRTYNEQYF. As DNA, the CDR3 is TGTGCCAGCAGCCACGGTCCCCGGACCTACAATGAGCAGTACTTC.

This sequence joins TRBV5-1 and TRBJ2-7; 11 bases match TRBD1. The junction had 9 bases not matched to a gene; V was cut back by 3 bases and J by 7 bases. This CDR3 region has 15 residues. The germline CDR1 and CDR2 sequences are SGHRS and YFSETQ. The CDR3 spells CASSSTGTGGREQYF. Written as DNA, the CDR3 is TGCGCCAGCAGCTCAACCGGGACAGGGGGTCGAGAGCAGTACTTC.

The chain joins TRBV12-3 or TRBV12-4 to TRBJ2-7; D ambiguous. Trimming pared 3 bases from V and 6 bases from J, leaving 12 bases between. This CDR3 is 13 amino acids long. CDR3 residues: CASSFIGAGEQYF. The CDR3, as DNA: TGTGCCAGCAGTTTCATAGGAGCAGGCGAGCAGTACTTC.

J is TRBJ2-5 and V is TRBV4-2; D is undetermined. Per germline, CDR1 LGHNA and CDR2 YNFKEQ. The CDR3 sequence is 15 residues long. V lost 0 bases, J lost 0 bases, and 8 bases lay in between. The DNA of the CDR3 is TGTGCCAGCAGCCAAGAGGGGAAGGACCAAGAGACCCAGTACTTC. It translates to CASSQEGKDQETQYF.

The V call is TRBV24-1, the J call TRBJ1-5; 8 bases are a match to TRBD1. Germline V gives CDR1 KGHDR, CDR2 SFDVKD. This CDR3 is 15 amino acids long. J gave up 3 bases and V 4 bases, and 4 bases lay outside the gene matches. This CDR3 reads CATSEGTGINQPQHF. The CDR3 bases are TGTGCCACCAGTGAGGGGACAGGCATCAATCAGCCCCAGCATTTT.

This clonotype was seen a single time. The rearrangement joins TRBV12-3 or TRBV12-4 to TRBJ2-3; weak D call: TRBD1 (5 bases). The CDR3 covers 14 residues. Trimming cost V 6 bases and J 2 bases, with 12 bases left between them. The CDR3 coding sequence is TGTGCCAGCAGCGCGACAGAGATCACAGATACGCAGTATTTT. This translates into CASSATEITDTQYF.

CDR3 nucleotide sequence: TGCGCCAGCAGCCAGCTACCCGGGACAGGGTACTCTGGGGCCAACGTCCTGACTTTC. Its translation: CASSQLPGTGYSGANVLTF. The chain links TRBV4-1 to TRBJ2-6, with 9 bases identical to TRBD1. Germline V gene data show CDR1 as MGHRA and CDR2 as YSYEKL. There are 19 residues in the CDR3. J lost 0 bases, V lost 3 bases, and 9 bases had no gene match.

Remarks on this clonotype: A read error may explain this, as a much larger clone is one base away. V is TRBV28 and J is TRBJ2-5; D call uncertain. From germline, CDR1 is MDHEN and CDR2 SYDVKM. CDR3 length: 15 residues. CDR3 bases: TGTGCCAGCAGTCGGTTCGGTCAGAGATCGGAGATCCAGTACTTC. Its protein product is CASSRFGQRSEIQYF.

The V and J genes are TRBV10-2 and TRBJ2-5; 8 nucleotides match TRBD2. The better agreement between TRBJ2-7 and the DNA end casts doubt on the J call. The CDR3 loop spans 14 amino acids. In germline, CDR1 is WSHSY, CDR2 SAAADI. In DNA form, the CDR3 reads TGCGCCAGCAGTGCCGGTTTAGCGGGGTCCGAGCAGTACTTC. Translated, it gives CASSAGLAGSEQYF.

A few counts support this clonotype. J is TRBJ2-5 and V is TRBV5-1; D is ambiguous. Trimming removed 1 base at V and 2 bases at J, with 9 bases between. This CDR3 region has 14 residues. In germline, CDR1 is SGHRS, CDR2 YFSETQ. CDR3 DNA: TGCGCCAGCAGCTTGCAACAGCTTCAAGAGACCCAGTACTTC. It is translated as CASSLQQLQETQYF.

This sequence joins TRBV4-1 and TRBJ2-7, with TRBD2 identical over 13 bases. Germline V gene lookup returns CDR1 MGHRA and CDR2 YSYEKL. The CDR3 runs to 18 residues. The J segment lost 2 bases and the V segment lost 4 bases, leaving 11 bases of the junction unmatched. The CDR3 reads CASSRTRLAGGNPYEQYF. CDR3 sequence (DNA): TGCGCCAGCAGCCGGACCAGACTAGCGGGGGGCAATCCCTACGAGCAGTACTTC.

The V gene is TRBV21-1, the J gene TRBJ1-4. TRBV21-1 is tagged as a pseudogene. This CDR3 is 16 amino acids long. The CDR3 spells CASSKGRRGTNEKLFF. The DNA of the CDR3 is TGTGCCAGCAGCAAAGGGAGGCGGGGAACTAATGAAAAACTGTTTTTT.

This clonotype was seen at least ten times. The chain couples TRBV27 to TRBJ2-6, with 9 bases matching TRBD2. The V gene end was trimmed by 1 base and the J gene end by 0 bases; junction bases not matched to a gene: 7. Germline V CDR1 and CDR2: MNHEY, SMNVEV (reference sequence). The CDR3 contains 19 residues. CDR3 in DNA: TGTGCCAGCAGTTTATGGGGACTAGCCACCCCCTCTGGGGCCAACGTCCTGACTTTC. Translation gives CASSLWGLATPSGANVLTF.

This clonotype was recorded a few times. This chain connects TRBV10-3 to TRBJ2-7; D call uncertain. Between the trimmed V and J ends, which lost 0 bases and 2 bases, there was a span of 14 bases. This CDR3 is 16 amino acids long. Germline CDR1 ENHRY, CDR2 SYGVKD. DNA for the CDR3: TGTGCCATCAGTGAGTCGCCGGACGCAAACCCCTACGAGCAGTACTTC. It yields the protein CAISESPDANPYEQYF.

There are many counts of this clonotype. The V and J genes are TRBV12-3 or TRBV12-4 and TRBJ1-5; D uncertain. The CDR3 runs 16 residues. Trimming stripped 4 bases from V and 2 bases from J, with 15 bases between. CDR3 residues: CASSSFGVVGNQPQHF. CDR3 sequence (DNA): TGTGCCAGCAGTTCTTTCGGGGTTGTGGGCAATCAGCCCCAGCATTTT.

This clonotype was seen many times. The V gene is TRBV11-3, the J gene TRBJ1-2; TRBD1 matches 7 bases. Trimming cost V 5 bases and J 8 bases; bases outside gene matches: 8. In germline, CDR1 is SGHNT, CDR2 YENEEA. CDR3 size: 13 residues. The CDR3 nucleotides are TGTGCCAGCAGCCCGGGGGACAGACACGGCTACACCTTC. Its translation is CASSPGDRHGYTF.

J is TRBJ2-6 and V is TRBV12-3 or TRBV12-4, with D hard to call. Trimming pared 3 bases from V and 4 bases from J, leaving 13 bases between. The CDR3 runs 16 residues. The CDR3 loop is CASSFRRQYGANVLTF. The CDR3 coding sequence is TGTGCCAGCAGTTTTAGGCGGCAGTACGGGGCCAACGTCCTGACTTTC.

This clonotype was seen only a few times. Mismatch with germline at one junction end may stem from a read error. This chain uses TRBV7-9 with TRBJ2-7; maybe TRBD2 (6 bases). CDR1 and CDR2 from the germline V gene are SEHNR and FQNEAQ (reference sequence). The CDR3 extends over 12 amino acids. The CDR3 protein is CASSSGGVEQYF. CDR3 DNA: TGTGCCAGTAGCTCCGGAGGGGTCGAGCAGTACTTC.

This clonotype showed up many times. The rearrangement joins TRBV6-5 to TRBJ2-7, with TRBD1 matching 9 bases. From germline, CDR1 is MNHEY and CDR2 SVGAGI. Trimming cost V 4 bases and J 3 bases; bases outside gene matches: 7. This CDR3 spans 15 amino acids. CDR3 in DNA: TGTGCCAGCAGTTTGTCGACAGGGGGATACTACGAGCAGTACTTC. Translated: CASSLSTGGYYEQYF.

This rearrangement joins TRBV6-1 to TRBJ1-2; unclear D gene. The V gene lost 2 bases and the J gene lost 0 bases, with 10 bases spanning the gap. The germline V gene encodes CDR1 MNHNS and CDR2 SASEGT. The length of the CDR3 is 15 residues. The CDR3 here is CASSEPGQANYGYTF. CDR3 sequence (DNA): TGTGCCAGCAGTGAACCCGGGCAGGCTAACTATGGCTACACCTTC.

This clonotype was found a few times. The V and J genes are TRBV27 and TRBJ2-7, with 8 bases matching TRBD2. Germline V gene data show CDR1 as MNHEY and CDR2 as SMNVEV (reference sequence). The CDR3 loop spans 15 amino acids. Trimming at V came to 5 bases and at J to 4 bases, leaving 10 bases not matched to a gene. The CDR3 DNA is TGTGCCAGCAGTCTGGGTGCGGGGGGCTTATACGAGCAGTACTTC. Translating it yields CASSLGAGGLYEQYF.

This clonotype was seen only a few times. CDR3 nucleotides: TGTGCCAGCACCATCACAGGAACTGAAGCTTTCTTT. Translating gives CASTITGTEAFF. This chain joins TRBV12-3 or TRBV12-4 and TRBJ1-1; D is perhaps TRBD1 (5 bases). CDR3 length: 12 residues. Deletions cut 7 bases from V and 5 bases from J, with 11 bases between.

This rearrangement joins TRBV20-1 to TRBJ2-3; possible D gene TRBD1, 5 bases. Per germline, CDR1 DFQATT and CDR2 SNEGSKA (reference sequence). With 2 bases removed from V and 1 base from J, the gap between germline ends came to 10 bases. The CDR3 sequence is 14 residues long. The CDR3 DNA reads TGCAGTGCTAGAAGCCAGGGCGGCACAGATACGCAGTATTTT. Translated, it gives CSARSQGGTDTQYF.

J is TRBJ2-3 and V is TRBV7-6; unclear D gene. Germline V gene sequence: CDR1 SGHVS, CDR2 FNYEAQ. Deletions cut 0 bases from V and 3 bases from J, with 7 bases between. CDR3 size: 14 residues. The chain's CDR3 is CASSLAWGTDTQYF. The CDR3 DNA is TGTGCCAGCAGCTTAGCGTGGGGTACAGATACGCAGTATTTT.

The rearrangement joins TRBV5-6 to TRBJ2-2; TRBD1 agrees at 10 bases. Germline assignment: CDR1 SGHDT and CDR2 YYEEEE. V dropped 0 bases and J dropped 5; count of bases not matched to a gene: 7. The CDR3 spans 17 residues. As DNA, the CDR3 is TGTGCCAGCAGCTTGGTGAGACAGGGGGCGATAACCGGGGAGCTGTTTTTT. Amino acid sequence: CASSLVRQGAITGELFF.